One and the same sample provided the 22 T cell receptor beta chains below, sequenced in a study of molecular identifiers for immune sequencing clone quantification. TCRdb reprocessed the PCR reads via MiXCR and lists one record per CDR3 protein. The sample includes more than 70,000 distinct CDR3 sequences, around 20% seen only once; the top ten take 1% to 1.2%. Specimen: naive CD8+ T cells from blood, with Jurkat cell RNA spiked in. Subset specified: FACS-sorted CD8+CD4-CCR7+CD45RA+ naive T cells. These receptors were collected from a human donor in good health. Some libraries in this study had Jurkat cell RNA spiked in.

This clonotype was observed at least ten times. This chain joins TRBV7-9 and TRBJ2-5; 8 bases map to TRBD1. Germline V gene data show CDR1 as SEHNR and CDR2 as FQNEAQ (reference sequence). This CDR3 is 13 amino acids long. J lost 3 bases, V lost 3 bases, and 0 bases had no gene match. CDR3 nucleotide sequence: TGTGCCAGCAGCTTGACAGGGGAAGAGACCCAGTACTTC. It encodes CASSLTGEETQYF.

This clonotype was picked up a small number of times. The V and J genes are TRBV7-9 and TRBJ2-3; TRBD2 agrees at 8 bases. Germline trimming cut 8 bases from V and 4 bases from J; bases unmatched to any gene: 14. Germline CDR1 and CDR2: SEHNR and FQNEAQ (reference sequence). The length of the CDR3 is 16 residues. Here the CDR3 reads CASGKNGGGAPDTQYF. The DNA for the CDR3 is TGTGCCAGCGGCAAAAACGGGGGGGGCGCCCCAGATACGCAGTATTTT.

Ten or more counts support this clonotype. The CDR3 DNA is TGTGCTAGTGGGACGGGACAGGGGGCCGATACGCAGTATTTT. Translated, it gives CASGTGQGADTQYF. The V gene is TRBV12-5, the J gene TRBJ2-3, with 12 bases matching TRBD1. Unmatched junction bases numbered 4, after V lost 6 bases and J lost 6 bases. Germline V gene sequence: CDR1 LGHNT, CDR2 FRNRAP. CDR3 length: 14 residues.

The chain joins TRBV9 to TRBJ2-7; perhaps D is TRBD1 or TRBD2 (5 bases each). The germline CDR1 and CDR2 sequences are SGDLS and YYNGEE. This CDR3 spans 17 amino acids. V lost 3 bases to trimming and J lost 2 bases, with 21 bases between them. The CDR3 DNA is TGTGCCAGCAGCGCGACACCTGGGGACGACAGTCCCTACGAGCAGTACTTC. It encodes CASSATPGDDSPYEQYF.

This clonotype was seen repeatedly, ten times or more. V usage is TRBV7-8 and J usage is TRBJ2-1; no clear D. CDR1 and CDR2 from the germline V gene are SGHVS and FQNEAQ. This CDR3 has 12 residues. The V end lost 1 base, the J end lost 7 bases, and 5 bases lay between the germline ends. CDR3 residues: CASSLVRNEQFF. The CDR3 DNA reads TGTGCCAGCAGCTTAGTTAGGAATGAGCAGTTCTTC. The full variable domain, with the rest looked up from reference TRBV7-8 and TRBJ2-1, is GAGVSQSPRYKVAKRGQDVALRCDPISGHVSLFWYQQALGQGPEFLTYFQNEAQLDKSGLPSDRFFAERPEGSVSTLKIQRTQQEDSAVYLCASSLVRNEQFFGPGTRLTVL.

This clonotype was counted a few times. The chain uses TRBV6-1 and TRBJ1-5; D call uncertain. Germline V gene sequence: CDR1 MNHNS, CDR2 SASEGT. V lost 11 bases, J lost 2 bases, and 31 bases lay in between. The CDR3 runs to 19 residues. The CDR3 region has the DNA TGTGCCGGCGCCCACCCGAAGGACTCTACCCAATTCGGCAATCAGCCCCAGCATTTT. Translation gives CAGAHPKDSTQFGNQPQHF.

Remarks on this clonotype: At one of its ends the junction is not consistent with the germline gene, which may arise from a read error. This chain links TRBV5-1 with TRBJ2-1; 11 positions agree with TRBD2. This CDR3 comprises 13 residues. CDR1 is SGHRS and CDR2 is YFSETQ in the germline V gene. In DNA form, the CDR3 reads TGCGACAGCAGCCATACTAGCGGGGGTGATAAGTTCTTC. It codes for CDSSHTSGGDKFF.

This clonotype has only one observation. It may be a read error: a sequence one base away is much more abundant. This is likely a read error, given that the CDR3 carries no conserved phenylalanine or tryptophan at its end. This chain uses TRBV27 with TRBJ2-7; D possibly corresponds to TRBD2 (6 bases). This CDR3 comprises 14 residues. Germline V gene data show CDR1 as MNHEY and CDR2 as SMNVEV (reference sequence). The germline V and J ends were trimmed by 6 bases and 2 bases, with 14 bases remaining between them. The CDR3 DNA reads as TGTGCCAGCAGAAACCTGGAGGGTACCTACGAGCAGTACCTC. This sequence encodes CASRNLEGTYEQYL.

Note on this clonotype: Since a much larger clone is just one base distant, this may be a read error. This chain joins TRBV11-2 and TRBJ2-3, with D hard to call. From germline, CDR1 is SGHAT and CDR2 FQNNGV. Trimming left V 3 bases short and J 2 bases short, with 3 bases between. CDR3 length: 12 amino acids. CDR3 DNA sequence: TGTGCCAGCAGCTTCACCACAGATACGCAGTATTTT. This encodes CASSFTTDTQYF.

This clonotype was detected ten times or more. The chain links TRBV4-3 to TRBJ1-1; D ambiguous. The V gene lost 3 bases and the J gene lost 3 bases, with 14 bases spanning the gap. Per the germline V gene, CDR1 is LGHNA and CDR2 is YSLEER. The CDR3 contains 15 residues. CDR3 region: CASSQRTFGDTEAFF. The CDR3 DNA is TGCGCCAGCAGCCAGCGCACCTTCGGGGACACTGAAGCTTTCTTT.

V is TRBV9 and J is TRBJ2-7; 7 bases line up with TRBD2. The V segment lost 0 bases and the J segment 0 bases; nucleotides outside the gene matches: 6. This CDR3 is 16 amino acids long. Per the germline V gene, CDR1 is SGDLS and CDR2 is YYNGEE. CDR3 DNA sequence: TGTGCCAGCAGCGTAGCTCCCAGCGGGGCCTCCTACGAGCAGTACTTC. Its protein product is CASSVAPSGASYEQYF. Complete variable domain (other parts from reference TRBV9 and TRBJ2-7): DSGVTQTPKHLITATGQRVTLRCSPRSGDLSVYWYQQSLDQGLQFLIQYYNGEERAKGNILERFSAQQFPDLHSELNLSSLELGDSALYFCASSVAPSGASYEQYFGPGTRLTVT.

The chain couples TRBV7-2 to TRBJ2-1; TRBD2 matches 10 bases. Germline CDR1 is SGHTA and CDR2 is FQGNSA. The V gene end was trimmed by 3 bases and the J gene end by 2 bases; junction bases not matched to a gene: 4. The CDR3 is 16 residues long. CDR3 sequence (DNA): TGTGCCAGCAGCTTTAGGGGACTAGCGACCTACAATGAGCAGTTCTTC. Amino acids: CASSFRGLATYNEQFF.

Ten or more counts support this clonotype. The chain joins TRBV19 to TRBJ1-1, with D possibly TRBD1 on 6 matching bases. This CDR3 has 14 amino acids. Per germline, CDR1 LNHDA and CDR2 SQIVND (reference sequence). Trimming took off 3 bases at V and 0 bases at J, with 8 bases between the two ends. CDR3 residues: CASSMGGLNTEAFF. CDR3 DNA: TGTGCCAGTAGTATGGGGGGCCTGAACACTGAAGCTTTCTTT.

This clonotype was seen many times. The chain uses TRBV10-3 and TRBJ2-7; 8 nucleotides agree with TRBD1. There are 14 residues in the CDR3. V trimming: 4 bases; J trimming: 2 bases; junction bases outside the gene matches: 4. Germline V gene data show CDR1 as ENHRY and CDR2 as SYGVKD. CDR3 coding DNA: TGTGCCATCAGTGTAGTGGACAGGGCCTACGAGCAGTACTTC. Translated, it gives CAISVVDRAYEQYF.

A remark on this clonotype: One junction end does not reproduce the germline sequence, and a read error may be involved. The chain joins TRBV28 to TRBJ2-4, with TRBD1 as a possible D gene (6 bases). The germline V gene encodes CDR1 MDHEN and CDR2 SYDVKM. The CDR3 runs to 16 residues. The CDR3 is CVSSPHSQGLRNIQYF. CDR3 nucleotide sequence: TGTGTCAGCAGTCCGCACTCACAGGGTCTCAGAAACATTCAGTACTTC.

In regard to this clonotype: One base away lies a much larger clone, so this may be a sequencing read error. The chain couples TRBV5-1 to TRBJ2-7; D tentatively fits TRBD1 or TRBD2 (5 bases each). The length of the CDR3 is 15 residues. V was cut by 5 bases and J by 5 bases, with 20 bases left in between. The V gene's germline CDR1 is SGHRS and CDR2 YFSETQ. The CDR3 protein is CASRFRDAVGNEQYF. The CDR3 DNA reads TGCGCCAGCAGATTCCGGGACGCTGTTGGCAACGAGCAGTACTTC.

This clonotype occurred many times. The chain combines TRBV7-6 with TRBJ2-1; TRBD2 might be the D (5 bases). Germline assignment: CDR1 SGHVS and CDR2 FNYEAQ. Between the trimmed V and J ends, which lost 4 bases and 2 bases, there was a span of 6 bases. This CDR3 has 13 residues. In nucleotides, the CDR3 is TGTGCCAGCAGCTCGGGGACCTACAATGAGCAGTTCTTC. The encoded protein is CASSSGTYNEQFF.

This clonotype was seen repeatedly, ten times or more. The rearrangement uses TRBV5-6 and TRBJ1-5; D gene uncertain. Trimming cost V 1 base and J 3 bases, with 5 bases left between them. CDR1 and CDR2 (germline): SGHDT, YYEEEE. The CDR3 runs 13 residues. The CDR3 bases are TGTGCCAGCAGCTTGAGAACCAATCAGCCCCAGCATTTT. Protein: CASSLRTNQPQHF.

This clonotype has at least ten counts. V usage is TRBV7-9 and J usage is TRBJ2-7; D remains unclear. V gave up 7 bases and J gave up 5 bases, with 9 bases separating them. This CDR3 has 11 amino acids. In germline, CDR1 is SEHNR, CDR2 FQNEAQ (reference sequence). The CDR3 DNA sequence: TGTGCCAGCACCGAGACCCACGAGCAGTACTTC. Protein product: CASTETHEQYF.

This clonotype showed up just a few times. This chain connects TRBV27 to TRBJ2-7; D gene unclear. The CDR3 is 14 residues long. Germline values: CDR1 MNHEY, CDR2 SMNVEV (reference sequence). The V and J ends lost 1 base and 2 bases respectively, with 9 bases between them. This chain's CDR3 is CASSLLGPTYEQYF. The CDR3 bases are TGTGCCAGCAGTTTATTAGGGCCTACCTACGAGCAGTACTTC.

CDR3 protein: CSAEAPTGGLADTQYF. In nucleotides, the CDR3 is TGCAGCGCCGAAGCGCCGACAGGGGGTCTGGCGGATACGCAGTATTTT. The chain recombines TRBV29-1 with TRBJ2-3; 9 nucleotides agree with TRBD1. This CDR3 has 16 amino acids. Germline CDR1 reads SQVTM; CDR2 reads ANQGSEA. The J segment lost 6 bases and the V segment lost 7 bases, leaving 17 bases of the junction unmatched.

This sequence joins TRBV9 and TRBJ1-4; no clear D. Germline assignment: CDR1 SGDLS and CDR2 YYNGEE. The CDR3 totals 15 residues. V shed 4 bases and J shed 3 bases, with 13 bases lying between them. The CDR3 reads CASSSGGDANEKLFF. The CDR3 DNA is TGTGCCAGCAGCTCCGGCGGGGATGCTAATGAAAAACTGTTTTTT.